This is a list of T cell receptor beta chains from one sample in a study of response to subunit inactivated influenza vaccine. One entry per CDR3 protein, called by TCRdb with MiXCR from the RT-PCR reads. The repertoire consists of 430,000 or so distinct CDR3 sequences, with around 9.9% occurring once and the leading ten covering approximately 12%. The sequences come from PBMCs from blood, collected 35 to 45 days after vaccination. The receptors originated from a man aged 50 or older who received an inactivated influenza vaccine. CDR3s include the opening cysteine and the closing phenylalanine or tryptophan. A D gene is named only where the DNA matches it firmly. Clone sizes are given selectively: once, few, many, or a class where the clone is expanded.

DNA: TGTGCCAGCAGTTTATTTGTCCAGTCCTACGAGCAGTACTTC
CDR3: CASSLFVQSYEQYF
D: -
size: -
V: TRBV12-3/TRBV12-4
J: TRBJ2-7

DNA: TGCGCCAGCAGTCGGGACAGGGTCAATCAGCCCCAGCATTTT
CDR3: CASSRDRVNQPQHF
D: TRBD1
size: many
V: TRBV5-1
J: TRBJ1-5

DNA: TGTGCCAGCAGTCCGCGAACGACAGGGGGCCAAATCTATGGCTACACCTTC
CDR3: CASSPRTTGGQIYGYTF
D: TRBD1
size: many
V: TRBV6-2/TRBV6-3
J: TRBJ1-2

DNA: TGCGCCAGCAGCTTGGCTCGGATCGGACAGGGGAACACCGGGGAGCTGTTTTTT
CDR3: CASSLARIGQGNTGELFF
D: TRBD1
size: -
V: TRBV5-1
J: TRBJ2-2

DNA: TGTGCCAGCAGCGTAGCAGGGTTAGATACGCAGTATTTT
CDR3: CASSVAGLDTQYF
D: -
size: -
V: TRBV9
J: TRBJ2-3

DNA: TGTGCCAGCAGTTACTCGATGGCAGGGAAAAATTCACCCCTCCACTTT
CDR3: CASSYSMAGKNSPLHF
D: -
size: many
V: TRBV6-5
J: TRBJ1-6

DNA: TGCAGTGCCCGACCGGGTAACACTGAAGCTTTCTTT
CDR3: CSARPGNTEAFF
D: -
size: many
V: TRBV20-1
J: TRBJ1-1

DNA: TGTGCCAGCAGGTTAGCGGGGGGCTACAATGAGCAGTTCTTC
CDR3: CASRLAGGYNEQFF
D: TRBD2
size: many
V: TRBV5-6
J: TRBJ2-1

DNA: TGTGCCAGCTCACCACAGGGCTCGAGGGAGTCTTATGAAAAACTGTTTTTT
CDR3: CASSPQGSRESYEKLFF
D: -
size: -
V: TRBV18
J: TRBJ1-4

DNA: TGTGCCAGCAGCTTAACGGACTTAAGAGGGACTGAAGCTTTCTTT
CDR3: CASSLTDLRGTEAFF
D: -
size: -
V: TRBV11-1
J: TRBJ1-1

DNA: TGCAGTGCCCGGACAGCTTACGAGCAGTACTTC
CDR3: CSARTAYEQYF
D: -
size: many
V: TRBV20-1
J: TRBJ2-7

DNA: TGTGCCAGCACCGCGCCGCAACCTGACGGCAATGGTAACCGATACGAGCAGTACTTC
CDR3: CASTAPQPDGNGNRYEQYF
D: -
size: few
V: TRBV5-6
J: TRBJ2-7

DNA: TGCGCCAGCAGCCCAGCCAGGAGGGCTATAGAGACCCAGTACTTC
CDR3: CASSPARRAIETQYF
D: -
size: many
V: TRBV5-1
J: TRBJ2-5

DNA: TGTGCCAGCAGCCAAGGGACAGGGGGCTCGAACATTCAGTACTTC
CDR3: CASSQGTGGSNIQYF
D: TRBD1
size: -
V: TRBV3-1
J: TRBJ2-4

DNA: TGTGCCTGTTTTCTCTCTGCTGGGGCCAACGTCCTGACTTTC
CDR3: CACFLSAGANVLTF
D: -
size: many
V: TRBV30
J: TRBJ2-6

DNA: TGCAGTGCTTGGGGGGGCTATAATTCACCCCTCCACTTT
CDR3: CSAWGGYNSPLHF
D: -
size: few
V: TRBV20-1
J: TRBJ1-6

DNA: TGCAGTGTAGCAGGGGGCCCCGTCTACGAGCAGTACTTC
CDR3: CSVAGGPVYEQYF
D: TRBD1
size: -
V: TRBV20-1
J: TRBJ2-7

DNA: TGTGCCAGCAGCTTAAGCGGGGGGCAGCCCCAGCATTTT
CDR3: CASSLSGGQPQHF
D: -
size: few
V: TRBV5-6
J: TRBJ1-5

DNA: TGTGCCAGCAGTTTATACGACACCTCCCCCTACAATGAGCAGTTCTTC
CDR3: CASSLYDTSPYNEQFF
D: -
size: few
V: TRBV28
J: TRBJ2-1

DNA: TGCGCCAGCAGCCAAGATTATCGGTTGGGCGGGGAGCTGTTTTTT
CDR3: CASSQDYRLGGELFF
D: -
size: -
V: TRBV4-3
J: TRBJ2-2

DNA: TGTGCCAGCAGTTACGCTAGGACTAGCCGCGGGCAAGAGACCCAGTACTTC
CDR3: CASSYARTSRGQETQYF
D: TRBD2
size: -
V: TRBV6-2/TRBV6-3
J: TRBJ2-5

DNA: TGCGCCAGCAGCTCCCGGGACAGACCCTCTGGGGCCAACGTCCTGACTTTC
CDR3: CASSSRDRPSGANVLTF
D: TRBD1
size: few
V: TRBV5-1
J: TRBJ2-6

DNA: TGTGCCAGCAGCGTGGCAGTCGGGATTTTTGAAGATCAGCCCCAGCATTTT
CDR3: CASSVAVGIFEDQPQHF
D: -
size: -
V: TRBV12-3/TRBV12-4
J: TRBJ1-5

DNA: TGCGCCAGCAGCTTGGATGGGGGAGGGACGGAGACCCAGTACTTC
CDR3: CASSLDGGGTETQYF
D: TRBD2
size: -
V: TRBV5-1
J: TRBJ2-5

DNA: TGTGCCAGCAGCAACCCTTTTTCCGATGAGCAGTTCTTC
CDR3: CASSNPFSDEQFF
D: -
size: few
V: TRBV6-1
J: TRBJ2-1

DNA: TGCAGCGTCAAACAGAAAAGCTCCTACGAGCAGTACTTC
CDR3: CSVKQKSSYEQYF
D: -
size: few
V: TRBV29-1
J: TRBJ2-7

DNA: TGTGCCAGCAGTCCATCCAGGGCTTGGTCCTACAATGAGCAGTTCTTC
CDR3: CASSPSRAWSYNEQFF
D: -
size: many
V: TRBV5-6
J: TRBJ2-1

DNA: TGTGCCAGCAGCCCCCGCTCTGGTAGCAGCACAGATACGCAGTATTTT
CDR3: CASSPRSGSSTDTQYF
D: -
size: many
V: TRBV7-6
J: TRBJ2-3

DNA: TGCAGCGTCGCCCCCGGACCGTTCAATGAGCAGTTCTTC
CDR3: CSVAPGPFNEQFF
D: -
size: -
V: TRBV29-1
J: TRBJ2-1

DNA: TGTGCCAGCAGCCACGTGAGCACCGGGGAGCTGTTTTTT
CDR3: CASSHVSTGELFF
D: -
size: -
V: TRBV11-2
J: TRBJ2-2

DNA: TGTGCCAGCAGAGGACAGGTGGGTTCTCCACCCCTCCACTTT
CDR3: CASRGQVGSPPLHF
D: TRBD1
size: few
V: TRBV12-3/TRBV12-4
J: TRBJ1-6

DNA: TGTGCCAGCAGCTTTAGCGGGGTGGCGAACACCGGGGAGCTGTTTTTT
CDR3: CASSFSGVANTGELFF
D: TRBD2
size: -
V: TRBV6-2/TRBV6-3
J: TRBJ2-2

DNA: TGTGCCAGCAGTTCCGTTGTCTACGAGCAGTACTTC
CDR3: CASSSVVYEQYF
D: -
size: many
V: TRBV12-3/TRBV12-4
J: TRBJ2-7

DNA: TGTGCCATCGGAAGGGACAGGGACCAAGAGACCCAGTACTTC
CDR3: CAIGRDRDQETQYF
D: TRBD1
size: -
V: TRBV10-3
J: TRBJ2-5

DNA: TGTGCCAGCAGTGCGACCGGGACTAGTATATTGGATACGCAGTATTTT
CDR3: CASSATGTSILDTQYF
D: TRBD2
size: -
V: TRBV2
J: TRBJ2-3

DNA: TGCGCCAGCAGCCCCGGGGCTAGCGGGGGTCTCGGAAAGACCCAGTACTTC
CDR3: CASSPGASGGLGKTQYF
D: TRBD2
size: -
V: TRBV5-1
J: TRBJ2-5

DNA: TGCAGTGCTAGCGGGGATTCCTACGAGCAGTACTTC
CDR3: CSASGDSYEQYF
D: -
size: few
V: TRBV20-1
J: TRBJ2-7

DNA: TGTGCCAGCAGCCAAGCGGGGGCCCGAGAAGAGACCCAGTACTTC
CDR3: CASSQAGAREETQYF
D: -
size: few
V: TRBV4-2
J: TRBJ2-5

DNA: TGTGCCAGCTCACCCAGGGAGTACGAGCAGTACTTC
CDR3: CASSPREYEQYF
D: -
size: many
V: TRBV18
J: TRBJ2-7

DNA: TGTGCCATCACCATGGACAGGGTGAACACTGAAGCTTTCTTT
CDR3: CAITMDRVNTEAFF
D: TRBD1
size: many
V: TRBV10-3
J: TRBJ1-1

DNA: TGTGCCAGCAGCTTAGTGAACGTGAACACTGAAGCTTTCTTT
CDR3: CASSLVNVNTEAFF
D: -
size: few
V: TRBV7-6
J: TRBJ1-1

DNA: TGCGCCAGCAGCTTGGCGGGACCCTACGAGCAGTACTTC
CDR3: CASSLAGPYEQYF
D: -
size: many
V: TRBV5-1
J: TRBJ2-7

DNA: TGCGCCAGCAGCCAAGATCCTGGCACCTCCTACGAGCAGTACTTC
CDR3: CASSQDPGTSYEQYF
D: -
size: -
V: TRBV4-3
J: TRBJ2-7

DNA: TGTGCCACCAGCAGAGACCTGCTGGTTTCGGGAGAGACCCAGTACTTC
CDR3: CATSRDLLVSGETQYF
D: -
size: -
V: TRBV15
J: TRBJ2-5

DNA: TGTGCCAGCAGCTTAGATGCGGGTTTATCTGGAAACACCATATATTTT
CDR3: CASSLDAGLSGNTIYF
D: -
size: -
V: TRBV7-6
J: TRBJ1-3

DNA: TGTGCCAGCAGGTTCTCGGACGGGACTGAAGCTTTCTTT
CDR3: CASRFSDGTEAFF
D: -
size: few
V: TRBV12-3/TRBV12-4
J: TRBJ1-1

DNA: TGTGCCATATCCAGGGGGCAGGACACTGAAGCTTTCTTT
CDR3: CAISRGQDTEAFF
D: TRBD1
size: few
V: TRBV28
J: TRBJ1-1

DNA: TGTGCCAGCAGCCAGGGGGCGCCCACAGATACGCAGTATTTT
CDR3: CASSQGAPTDTQYF
D: -
size: few
V: TRBV3-1
J: TRBJ2-3

DNA: TGCGCCAGCAGCCGAAGACAGGGTATAGAAAAACTGTTTTTT
CDR3: CASSRRQGIEKLFF
D: TRBD1
size: -
V: TRBV4-3
J: TRBJ1-4

DNA: TGTGCCAGCAGCTTACAAACTGTGAACTATGGCTACACCTTC
CDR3: CASSLQTVNYGYTF
D: -
size: -
V: TRBV7-2
J: TRBJ1-2

DNA: TGTGCCATCAGTGAGTCGTATTGGCAGGGTACAAATGAGCAGTTCTTC
CDR3: CAISESYWQGTNEQFF
D: -
size: few
V: TRBV10-3
J: TRBJ2-1

DNA: TGCAGTGCTAATTACGGACTAGCGCACACAGATACGCAGTATTTT
CDR3: CSANYGLAHTDTQYF
D: TRBD2
size: -
V: TRBV20-1
J: TRBJ2-3

DNA: TGTGCCAGCAGCCAAGATAGACTCTCTGGAAACACCATATATTTT
CDR3: CASSQDRLSGNTIYF
D: -
size: few
V: TRBV4-2
J: TRBJ1-3

DNA: TGTGCCAGCAGTTTATTCGGTTGGCCGGCTTTCTTT
CDR3: CASSLFGWPAFF
D: -
size: few
V: TRBV12-3/TRBV12-4
J: TRBJ1-1

DNA: TGTGCCAGCAGCCCGCGGGGGGGGAACTATGGCTACACCTTC
CDR3: CASSPRGGNYGYTF
D: -
size: few
V: TRBV12-3/TRBV12-4
J: TRBJ1-2

DNA: TGTGCCAGCAGCTTTCTAGGACAGGCAGGTGGCTACACCTTC
CDR3: CASSFLGQAGGYTF
D: TRBD1
size: -
V: TRBV12-3/TRBV12-4
J: TRBJ1-2

DNA: TGCGCCAGCAGCTTGGCCAGCGGGGGTTCCGATGGTGAGCAGTTCTTC
CDR3: CASSLASGGSDGEQFF
D: TRBD2
size: -
V: TRBV5-1
J: TRBJ2-1

DNA: TGCAGTGCTGGCCCCCAGGGGGGGGGGTATGGCTACACCTTC
CDR3: CSAGPQGGGYGYTF
D: TRBD1
size: -
V: TRBV20-1
J: TRBJ1-2

DNA: TGTGCCAGCAGTGGACTCCGAGTTGACACCGGGGAGCTGTTTTTT
CDR3: CASSGLRVDTGELFF
D: -
size: few
V: TRBV27
J: TRBJ2-2